This T cell receptor (beta chain) stems from a study of beta chain features in type 1 diabetes. Findings and caveats of the study: Comparison showed that naive, central memory and Treg TCRB repertoires appeared more similar among patients than among healthy donors. PCR, the amplification step, might favor shorter templates, equally in patients and controls. Moderate yet significant TCRB CDR3 shortening was seen in Type 1 diabetes patients in all four CD4+ subsets. Fewer junction insertions and more nucleotide deletions appeared in type 1 diabetes patients.

CD45RO/CCR7/CD25/CD127/CD95/CD27 separated CD4+ naive, central memory, regulatory and stem cell-like memory cells by sorting. Notes on this clone: Its antigen is currently unknown.

The sequenced template was cDNA made from the entire isolated RNA. Here immunoSEQ multiplex PCR was the method, and the copy in TCRdb shows in-frame clones only, minus some. Among hundreds of thousands of clones listed, about an eighth were seen once. Germline V lookup: CDR1 SNHLY, CDR2 FYNNEI. V gave up 6 bases and J gave up 4 bases, with 3 bases separating them. The CDR3 runs to 10 residues. The V call is TRBV2, the J call TRBJ1-1; D gene ambiguous. The source is a man between 18 and 35 years old with type 1 diabetes. Sequenced material: naive CD4+ T cells from blood. The CDR3 nucleotides are TGTGCCAGCAGGAGCACTGAAGCTTTCTTT. This translates into CASRSTEAFF.